This passage covers 2 T cell receptor beta chains from one sample sequenced in a study of response to subunit inactivated influenza vaccine. TCRdb ran MiXCR on the RT-PCR reads and lists one entry per CDR3 protein. Here the sample spans about 160,000 distinct CDR3 sequences, roughly 10% being singletons. The source material was non-naive T cells sorted from PBMCs, sampled 45 days after vaccination. Receptor source: a man aged 45-60 years who received an inactivated influenza vaccine.

The chain couples TRBV4-1 to TRBJ2-5; TRBD1 is a possible D gene (5 bases). This CDR3 is 18 amino acids long. CDR1 and CDR2 (germline): MGHRA, YSYEKL. V lost 1 base to trimming and J lost 5 bases, with 23 bases between them. This chain's CDR3 is CASSQAFTVAGFRETQYF. The CDR3 DNA sequence: TGCGCCAGCAGCCAAGCATTTACGGTAGCAGGGTTTCGGGAGACCCAGTACTTC.

The V call is TRBV28, the J call TRBJ1-3, with D maybe TRBD1 (5 bases). V lost 4 bases and J lost 8, with 6 bases in between. The germline CDR1 and CDR2 sequences are MDHEN and SYDVKM. The length of the CDR3 is 11 residues. The chain's CDR3 is CASSWGDTIYF. The CDR3 DNA sequence: TGTGCCAGCAGTTGGGGGGACACCATATATTTT.